A selection of T cell receptor beta chains follows, all from one sample in a study of a mutant IDH1 vaccine in newly diagnosed glioma. Assay: immunoSEQ multiplex PCR; the TCRdb copy retains only in-frame clones and omits some. Of approximately 57,000 clones listed, approximately 86% are singletons. These TCRs' antigens remain unknown. Sequenced here: PBMCs, sampled from a glioma patient whose treatment included an IDH1 peptide vaccine. The source is a woman aged 18-29 years with glioma. Some clones in this sample may be carry-over from other donors' samples. The CDR3 runs from the conserved cysteine through the conserved F or W. A D gene is named only where the DNA matches it firmly. A clone size is listed for some rows: how often the clone was seen (once, few, many), or a class if it is expanded.

TGCGCCAGCAGTCAATCGAACGCCCGAGGGACCCAGTACTTC | CASSQSNARGTQYF | . | TRBV23-1 | . | TRBJ2-5
TGTGCCAGCAGCTTAGACTACGAGCAGTACTTC | CASSLDYEQYF | . | TRBV5-4 | . | TRBJ2-7
TGCACCAGCAGCCGACCAAAGAACCGGGACTACCCGTTGGAGCGCACAGATACGCAGTATTTT | CTSSRPKNRDYPLERTDTQYF | . | TRBV1 | . | TRBJ2-3
TGCGCCAGCAGTGAACAGGGTTGGTCCGAGCAGTACTTC | CASSEQGWSEQYF | . | TRBV10-2 | . | TRBJ2-7
TGTGCCAGCAGTCACAGGGTCGGTAATCAGCCCCAGCATTTT | CASSHRVGNQPQHF | . | TRBV6-1 | . | TRBJ1-5
TGCGCCAGCAGCTCTCACAACGGGGGGACCCAGTACTTC | CASSSHNGGTQYF | . | TRBV5-1 | once | TRBJ2-5
TGTGCCAGCAGGGGGGTCGGCAGATACGAGCAGTACTTC | CASRGVGRYEQYF | . | TRBV25-1 | once | TRBJ2-7
TGTGCCAGCTCACCAATGGACAGGCGTAGCTCTGGAAACACCATATATTTT | CASSPMDRRSSGNTIYF | TRBD1 | TRBV18 | . | TRBJ1-3
TGTGCCAGCAGCCAAGGCTCTAGCGGGGGGTACAATGAGCAGTTCTTC | CASSQGSSGGYNEQFF | TRBD2 | TRBV14 | . | TRBJ2-1
TGTGCCAGCGGAGTGTGGAGGGGGCTAGCGGGAAACGCAGATACGCAGTATTTT | CASGVWRGLAGNADTQYF | TRBD2 | TRBV2 | . | TRBJ2-3
TGTGCCAGCAGCCCCCCGTCGAGGGAAAATGAGCAGTTCTTC | CASSPPSRENEQFF | . | TRBV9 | . | TRBJ2-1
TGTGCCAGCAGGGGACAGATATTAAGCAATCAGCCCCAGCATTTT | CASRGQILSNQPQHF | TRBD1 | TRBV6-1 | . | TRBJ1-5
TGCGCCAGCAGCCAAGTAGGGCCCTACGAGCAGTACTTC | CASSQVGPYEQYF | . | TRBV4-1 | . | TRBJ2-7
TGTGCCAGCAGTGATACAGGGAAGACTGGAAACACCATATATTTT | CASSDTGKTGNTIYF | . | TRBV9 | . | TRBJ1-3
TGTGCCAGCTCACCTTTACAGGGATCTTCCTCTGGAAACACCATATATTTT | CASSPLQGSSSGNTIYF | . | TRBV18 | . | TRBJ1-3
TGTGCCAGCAGGGAGTGGAACCCTGTCTACAATGAGCAGTTCTTC | CASREWNPVYNEQFF | . | TRBV27 | . | TRBJ2-1
TGCGCCAGCAGCCGAGGGACAGGGGAAAATGAGCAGTTCTTC | CASSRGTGENEQFF | TRBD1 | TRBV5-1 | . | TRBJ2-1
TGCGCCAGCAGCCCCGGACTAGCGGGAGGGCCCGGCACAGATACGCAGTATTTT | CASSPGLAGGPGTDTQYF | TRBD2 | TRBV5-1 | . | TRBJ2-3
TGCGCCAGCAGCACCGGGACAGGGAATCCCTACGAGCAGTACTTC | CASSTGTGNPYEQYF | TRBD1 | TRBV5-1 | . | TRBJ2-7
TGTGCCAGCAGTGAACGGACTAGCTCCTATACGCAGTATTTT | CASSERTSSYTQYF | TRBD2 | TRBV6-5 | . | TRBJ2-3
TGTGCCAGCAAAACGGGACCGACGTCCTACGAGCAGTACTTC | CASKTGPTSYEQYF | . | TRBV7-2 | once | TRBJ2-7
TGTGCCAGCTCCTCAACGGACTATCAGCCCCAGCATTTT | CASSSTDYQPQHF | . | TRBV27 | . | TRBJ1-5
TGTGCCTCGGGGACACCCCAAACGGGGGCTTTCTTT | CASGTPQTGAFF | . | TRBV19 | . | TRBJ1-1
TGTGCCAGTAGTCCGGGAGGGCAGGGTGTCACTGAAGCTTTCTTT | CASSPGGQGVTEAFF | . | TRBV19 | . | TRBJ1-1
TGCAGCGTTGATCGCCCGGGGTCGTCGAACTATGGCTACACCTTC | CSVDRPGSSNYGYTF | . | TRBV29-1 | . | TRBJ1-2
TGTGCCAGCAGCGTAGCGACTAGCGGGGCCGAAGGAACCCAGTACTTC | CASSVATSGAEGTQYF | TRBD2 | TRBV9 | . | TRBJ2-5
TGTGCCAGCAGCTTAGATCCGGGGTACGGCTACACCTTC | CASSLDPGYGYTF | . | TRBV7-9 | once | TRBJ1-2
TGTGCCAGCAGAAGACAGGGGGCGCGAGATACGCAGTATTTT | CASRRQGARDTQYF | TRBD1 | TRBV6-6 | few | TRBJ2-3
TGTGCCAGCAGTGGACAGACCTTGAACACTGAAGCTTTCTTT | CASSGQTLNTEAFF | . | TRBV6-6 | once | TRBJ1-1
TGTGCCAGCAGCTTGACTTTCAATGAGCAGTTCTTC | CASSLTFNEQFF | . | TRBV5-5 | few | TRBJ2-1
TGTGCCAGCAGCTGGGACGGCGAAGCTTTCTTT | CASSWDGEAFF | . | TRBV5-6 | . | TRBJ1-1
TGTGCCAGCAGTCCGGGACAGAACACCGGGGAGCTGTTTTTT | CASSPGQNTGELFF | . | TRBV5-4 | . | TRBJ2-2
TGTGCCAGTTTCGCCGGGACAGGCCCCTACGAGCAGTACTTC | CASFAGTGPYEQYF | TRBD1 | TRBV2 | few | TRBJ2-7
TGTGCCAGCAGTACAAGATACACCGGGGAGCTGTTTTTT | CASSTRYTGELFF | . | TRBV6-1 | . | TRBJ2-2
TGTGCCAGCAGCCAAAGGGACAGGACTAACACTGAAGCTTTCTTT | CASSQRDRTNTEAFF | TRBD1 | TRBV14 | few | TRBJ1-1
TGCAGCGTCGGCACGGATGGCTACACCTTC | CSVGTDGYTF | . | TRBV29-1 | . | TRBJ1-2
TGTGCCAGCAGTGAAGGGCGGGACAGGGCTGGCAATCAGCCCCAGCATTTT | CASSEGRDRAGNQPQHF | TRBD1 | TRBV6-1 | . | TRBJ1-5
TGTGCCAGCAGCTTAACAGCTTCTAGCTATGGCTACACCTTC | CASSLTASSYGYTF | . | TRBV5-6 | few | TRBJ1-2
TGTGCCAGCAGCTTGGGTAAGGAGGCCAGTTACAATGAGCAGTTCTTC | CASSLGKEASYNEQFF | . | TRBV5-6 | once | TRBJ2-1
TGTGCCAGCAGCTCGAGGACTAGCGGGAGCTCCTACGAGCAGTACTTC | CASSSRTSGSSYEQYF | TRBD2 | TRBV7-3 | . | TRBJ2-7
TGTGCCAGCAGTATCTCCTCGGAGGGCCCCTCTGAAGCTTTCTTT | CASSISSEGPSEAFF | . | TRBV6-5 | . | TRBJ1-1
TGCGCCAGCAGCTTGGCTCGGCAGACCTATGGCTACACCTTC | CASSLARQTYGYTF | . | TRBV5-1 | once | TRBJ1-2